This T cell receptor (beta chain) was observed in a study of CD8 T cells in Susac syndrome. Study summary: Among the Susac syndrome patients sequenced, over 5 had active disease and fewer than 10 were in remission.

The CDR3 runs to 13 residues. Trimming cost V 10 bases and J 5 bases; bases outside gene matches: 5. Germline values: CDR1 MNHNS, CDR2 SASEGT. Reverse transcription used roughly 0.45 to 1 ug RNA and random hexamers. Amplification of TCR beta CDR3 used immunoSEQ multiplex PCR across 54 Vbeta and 13 Jbeta. TCRdb re-called the immunoSEQ multiplex PCR reads through MiXCR, storing one row per CDR3 protein. The repertoire holds around 170,000 distinct CDR3 sequences, with around 94% as singletons. Sequencing of TCR beta was undertaken in CD8+ and CD4+ T cells derived from blood. CD8+ and CD4+ T cells were negatively isolated; TEMRA cells were FACS-enriched.

This sequence joins TRBV6-1 and TRBJ2-1; 10 nucleotides match TRBD2. Sequenced material: CD4+ T cells from PBMCs. This TCR came from a human donor with Susac syndrome. Written as DNA, the CDR3 is TGTGCCAACCAGCGGGGGGGCGACAATGAGCAGTTCTTC. Its protein is CANQRGGDNEQFF.